This T cell receptor (beta chain) was retrieved from a study of shared clonotypes between healthy human individuals. Produced via immunoSEQ multiplex PCR; TCRdb's table is partial and in-frame only. The sample has about 2.4 million clones, approximately 92% seen once; the top ten hold under 0.15%. CDR1 is SGHRS and CDR2 is YFSETQ in the germline V gene. V gave up 2 bases and J gave up 0 bases; unmatched junction bases: 6. The CDR3 consists of 17 residues. Donors were healthy HIV-negative adults without recent acute infections or vaccinations. The investigators split CD4+ cells into a CD45RA+ naive subset and a CD45RA-negative memory subset. Findings and limits, study-wide: Clonotype sharing among donors, it was expected, would be affected by sequencing depth. A generally larger estimated richness was seen in naive subsets than in memory subsets.

A remark on this clone: Its antigen is undetermined.

The origin of this receptor is a man in his late teens or twenties in good health. The specimen was naive CD4+ T cells sorted from blood. Sample subset: CD45RA+ positively selected. The V gene is TRBV5-1, the J gene TRBJ1-1; 11 bases align to TRBD1. DNA of the CDR3: TGCGCCAGCAGCTTATGGACAGGGGGCAGGATGAACACTGAAGCTTTCTTT. The encoded protein is CASSLWTGGRMNTEAFF.